This passage covers 2 T cell receptor beta chains from one sample sequenced in a study of T cell responses to AZD1222 COVID-19 vaccine. Some clones are missing from TCRdb's copy, which holds only in-frame ones; the method was immunoSEQ multiplex PCR. Of 80,000 to 95,000 clones detected, more than 70% appear once; the ten largest clones hold about 7.1%. The starting material was peripheral blood, obtained 28 days after the second AZD1222 dose. The receptors come from an adult who received the AZD1222 COVID-19 vaccine.

The rearrangement uses TRBV28 and TRBJ1-5, with D perhaps matching TRBD1 (5 bases). This CDR3 spans 15 amino acids. The V gene lost 2 bases and the J gene lost 6 bases, with 14 bases spanning the gap. Germline assignment: CDR1 MDHEN and CDR2 SYDVKM. The CDR3 DNA reads TGTGCCAGCAGTTTAATGGGCAGGGAGGCTCAGCCCCAGCATTTT. Translating gives CASSLMGREAQPQHF.

This clone was detected once. This rearrangement joins TRBV7-8 to TRBJ1-5; D remains unclear. Germline lookup yields CDR1 SGHVS and CDR2 FQNEAQ. V was clipped by 3 bases and J by 2 bases, with 5 bases between them. The CDR3 spans 13 residues. CDR3 region: CASSLRGNQPQHF. The CDR3 nucleotides read TGTGCCAGCAGCTTGCGGGGCAATCAGCCCCAGCATTTT.